Listed below are T cell receptor beta chains from one sample, sequenced in a study of blood T cell repertoires in COVID-19. TCRdb's table, derived via immunoSEQ multiplex PCR, lists solely in-frame clones and lacks some. This table holds 250,000 or so clones, roughly nine tenths found once. The sequencing sample was made of PBMCs or T cells enriched from blood (not recorded which). The source of these receptors is a human donor in a cohort exposed to, infected with or recovered from COVID-19 (not recorded which). The donor label of this sample is uncertain. Both conserved end residues are part of each CDR3. A D gene is named only where the DNA matches it firmly. Rows give clone size only sometimes, using once, few, many, or a class for an expanded clone.

TRBJ2-7 | once | - | TRBV5-4 | CASSLRGTFYEQYF | TGTGCCAGCAGCTTGCGGGGGACCTTCTACGAGCAGTACTTC
TRBJ1-6 | - | TRBD1 | TRBV5-1 | CASSFQPGQGLDNSPLHF | TGCGCCAGCAGCTTCCAACCGGGACAGGGACTGGATAATTCACCCCTCCACTTT
TRBJ1-1 | - | - | TRBV21-1 | CASSKGQGRTEAFF | TGTGCCAGCAGCAAAGGTCAGGGTAGGACTGAAGCTTTCTTT
TRBJ2-7 | - | - | TRBV4-2 | CASSQAPGAYEQYF | TGTGCCAGCAGCCAAGCACCAGGGGCCTACGAGCAGTACTTC
TRBJ1-1 | - | - | TRBV6-5 | CASSLPGVQRAFF | TGTGCCAGCAGTCTTCCAGGGGTACAGCGAGCTTTCTTT
TRBJ1-5 | - | TRBD1 | TRBV19 | CASSVRDRGVGSNQPQHF | TGTGCCAGTAGTGTCCGGGACAGGGGTGTTGGAAGCAATCAGCCCCAGCATTTT
TRBJ2-7 | - | - | TRBV19 | CASSKSIYEQYF | TGTGCCAGTAGTAAATCTATCTACGAGCAGTACTTC
TRBJ2-7 | - | - | TRBV5-1 | CASSPANQGPSYEQYF | TGCGCCAGCAGCCCGGCGAATCAGGGCCCGTCCTACGAGCAGTACTTC
TRBJ1-1 | - | TRBD1 | TRBV5-8 | CASSFWEVTGITEAFF | TGTGCCAGCAGCTTTTGGGAGGTGACAGGGATCACTGAAGCTTTCTTT
TRBJ1-1 | - | TRBD1 | TRBV27 | CASSTKGALNTEAFF | TGTGCCAGCAGCACCAAGGGGGCTTTGAACACTGAAGCTTTCTTT
TRBJ1-4 | - | - | TRBV5-4 | CASSLTGQGDEKLFF | TGTGCCAGCAGCTTGACAGGACAAGGGGATGAAAAACTGTTTTTT
TRBJ1-6 | - | - | TRBV6-5 | CASSYEEGHSPLHF | TGTGCCAGCAGTTACGAGGAGGGACATTCACCCCTCCACTTT
TRBJ1-1 | once | - | TRBV19 | CASKVRGTEAFF | TGTGCCAGTAAAGTAAGGGGTACTGAAGCTTTCTTT
TRBJ1-4 | - | - | TRBV14 | CASSQETKLRGEKLFF | TGTGCCAGCAGCCAGGAGACAAAACTCCGAGGGGAAAAACTGTTTTTT
TRBJ2-3 | - | - | TRBV7-2 | CASSLAPARQTDTQYF | TGTGCCAGCAGCTTAGCTCCAGCGAGGCAGACAGATACGCAGTATTTT
TRBJ2-7 | once | - | TRBV19 | CASSMSPATYEQYF | TGTGCCAGTAGTATGTCGCCAGCGACCTACGAGCAGTACTTC
TRBJ2-1 | - | - | TRBV5-1 | CASSLAGLRGYNEQFF | TGCGCCAGCAGCTTGGCAGGCCTGCGGGGCTACAATGAGCAGTTCTTC
TRBJ2-2 | - | TRBD2 | TRBV7-2 | CASSLMVAGVGGELFF | TGTGCCAGCAGCTTAATGGTAGCGGGGGTCGGCGGGGAGCTGTTTTTT
TRBJ2-7 | - | - | TRBV15 | CATSREPVPSSYEQYF | TGTGCCACCAGCAGAGAACCCGTACCGAGCTCCTACGAGCAGTACTTC
TRBJ2-5 | - | - | TRBV21-1 | CASLNSGGLRETQYF | TGTGCCAGCCTGAATAGCGGGGGGTTGAGGGAGACCCAGTACTTC
TRBJ1-1 | once | - | TRBV7-9 | CASSLVSGTGAEAFF | TGTGCCAGCAGCTTAGTATCCGGGACTGGGGCTGAAGCTTTCTTT
TRBJ2-7 | - | - | TRBV5-5 | CASSQGYEQYF | TGTGCCAGCAGCCAGGGCTACGAGCAGTACTTC
TRBJ2-1 | - | - | TRBV4-2 | CASSQDRRGEEKGSYNEQFF | TGTGCCAGCAGCCAAGATCGGAGAGGGGAGGAGAAGGGCTCCTACAATGAGCAGTTCTTC
TRBJ2-7 | - | TRBD2 | TRBV24-1 | CATSEGRASYEQYF | TGTGCCACCAGTGAAGGGAGGGCCTCCTACGAGCAGTACTTC
TRBJ1-1 | - | TRBD1 | TRBV6-6 | CASGKNQGARAEAFF | TGTGCCAGCGGCAAGAACCAGGGGGCAAGGGCTGAAGCTTTCTTT
TRBJ1-2 | - | - | TRBV4-3 | CASSQGGRGAVYGYTF | TGCGCCAGCAGCCAAGGTGGACGCGGGGCGGTCTATGGCTACACCTTC
TRBJ2-4 | - | TRBD2 | TRBV4-1 | CASSQGSSGGEAKNIQYF | TGCGCCAGCAGCCAAGGGAGCAGCGGGGGGGAAGCCAAAAACATTCAGTACTTC
TRBJ1-2 | - | TRBD1 | TRBV10-3 | CAISGTGDYTF | TGTGCCATCTCAGGGACAGGGGATTACACCTTC
TRBJ2-7 | - | - | TRBV7-2 | CASSYAGGPYEQYF | TGTGCCAGCAGCTATGCCGGGGGACCCTACGAGCAGTACTTC
TRBJ1-1 | - | TRBD1 | TRBV6-6 | CASSYPSDRAPEAFF | TGTGCCAGCAGTTACCCATCGGACAGGGCTCCTGAAGCTTTCTTT
TRBJ1-4 | - | - | TRBV9 | CASSVGQGSEKLFF | TGTGCCAGCAGCGTAGGGCAGGGAAGCGAAAAACTGTTTTTT
TRBJ2-2 | - | - | TRBV19 | CASSTETGTGELFF | TGTGCCAGTAGTACCGAGACGGGCACCGGGGAGCTGTTTTTT
TRBJ2-1 | - | TRBD2 | TRBV5-1 | CASSPSKAGGLGEQFF | TGCGCCAGCAGTCCCTCGAAAGCGGGGGGGCTCGGTGAGCAGTTCTTC
TRBJ1-4 | - | TRBD1 | TRBV6-5 | CASLDRGGEKLFF | TGTGCCAGCCTTGACAGGGGGGGCGAAAAACTGTTTTTT
TRBJ1-1 | - | - | TRBV19 | CASSRARNFNTEAFF | TGTGCCAGTAGTAGGGCGCGCAACTTCAACACTGAAGCTTTCTTT
TRBJ2-5 | - | - | TRBV10-3 | CAISVQGLQETQYF | TGTGCCATCAGTGTGCAGGGGCTCCAAGAGACCCAGTACTTC
TRBJ1-3 | - | - | TRBV9 | CASSSGGSGNTIYF | TGTGCCAGCAGCTCGGGGGGGTCTGGAAACACCATATATTTT
TRBJ1-1 | - | - | TRBV11-1 | CASSLESGGTEAFF | TGTGCCAGCAGCTTAGAGTCGGGGGGGACTGAAGCTTTCTTT
TRBJ2-2 | - | TRBD2 | TRBV10-1 | CASRSGGTGELFF | TGCGCCAGCAGGAGCGGGGGTACCGGGGAGCTGTTTTTT
TRBJ1-1 | - | - | TRBV5-1 | CASRRSGSTEAFF | TGCGCCAGCAGAAGATCAGGGTCCACTGAAGCTTTCTTT